A selection of T cell receptor beta chains follows, all from one sample in a study of cytomegalovirus exposure and HLA in healthy donors. TCRdb's table, derived via immunoSEQ multiplex PCR, lists solely in-frame clones and lacks some. The repertoire includes some 110,000 clones, about 70% of them detected once, and approximately 8.6% sits in the top ten. Input material: PBMCs. Receptors originate from a man younger than 40 in good health and CMV-seropositive. The CDR3 runs from the conserved cysteine through the conserved F or W. D genes are given only for firm matches. Expanded clones get a size class; other rows say once, few or many, or leave the size out.

clone size,V gene,J gene,D gene,CDR3 DNA,CDR3 protein
NA,TRBV5-6,TRBJ1-4,NA,TGTGCCAGCAGCTTGTGGGGGGCTAATGAAAAACTGTTTTTT,CASSLWGANEKLFF
NA,TRBV28,TRBJ2-3,TRBD1,TGTGCCAGCAGCGGGACAGTGGGAGCAGATACGCAGTATTTT,CASSGTVGADTQYF
NA,TRBV6-5,TRBJ1-1,TRBD1,TGTGCCAGCAGTCGGACAGGGGTTATGAACACTGAAGCTTTCTTT,CASSRTGVMNTEAFF
NA,TRBV6-5,TRBJ2-7,NA,TGTGCCAGCAGTTACTCGCGCGACAGCCCCTACGAGCAGTACTTC,CASSYSRDSPYEQYF
NA,TRBV7-8,TRBJ1-2,TRBD1,TGTGCCAGCAGCTTAGTGCCGGGACAGGGAATGGATGGCTACACCTTC,CASSLVPGQGMDGYTF
NA,TRBV6-1,TRBJ1-2,NA,TGTGCCAGCACCAGGACAGTCTTACCGTACACCTTC,CASTRTVLPYTF
NA,TRBV29-1,TRBJ1-2,NA,TGCAGCGTTCAACAGGTCTCCTTAGGTGGCTACACCTTC,CSVQQVSLGGYTF
NA,TRBV7-3,TRBJ2-5,TRBD2,TGTGCCAGCAGCTTACATTCTTCGGGGGGAGAGACCCAGTACTTC,CASSLHSSGGETQYF
NA,TRBV6-1,TRBJ2-7,TRBD1,TGTGCCAGCAGTGAAGGACCGACAGGGTACTACGAGCAGTACTTC,CASSEGPTGYYEQYF
NA,TRBV4-1,TRBJ2-3,TRBD2,TGCGCCAGCAGCCCCCAGCGGGGGGGAGGCACAGATACGCAGTATTTT,CASSPQRGGGTDTQYF
NA,TRBV11-3,TRBJ2-1,TRBD2,TGTGCCAGCAGCTTTTTAAGAACTAGCGGGAGTATTTTGGCTAACAATGAGCAGTTCTTC,CASSFLRTSGSILANNEQFF
few,TRBV30,TRBJ1-2,NA,TGTGCCTGGAGTCTTCCCGGAGGTGGCTACACCTTC,CAWSLPGGGYTF
NA,TRBV11-1,TRBJ2-3,NA,TGTGCCAGCAGCCCCCGGGGAAACACAGATACGCAGTATTTT,CASSPRGNTDTQYF
NA,TRBV2,TRBJ2-2,NA,TGTGCCAGCAGTGAAGTCAGCAGCGCGTACACCGGGGAGCTGTTTTTT,CASSEVSSAYTGELFF
NA,TRBV15,TRBJ1-2,NA,TGTGCCACCAGCAGGGCGTACGGCGGCTCTGGGCAGGGAAAGAACTATGGCTACACCTTC,CATSRAYGGSGQGKNYGYTF
NA,TRBV7-2,TRBJ2-7,NA,TGTGCCAGCAGCTTTAGAGGACTCTCGGGGGGCGGATACGAGCAGTACTTC,CASSFRGLSGGGYEQYF
NA,TRBV10-3,TRBJ1-4,NA,TGTGCCACGTGGCATGGTTGGACAGACCTTACAACTAATGAAAAACTGTTTTTT,CATWHGWTDLTTNEKLFF
NA,TRBV19,TRBJ1-5,TRBD1,TGTGCCAGTAGGTTGACAGGGTTCGAGGGTCAGCCCCAGCATTTT,CASRLTGFEGQPQHF
NA,TRBV19,TRBJ1-5,TRBD1,TGTGCCAGCGGACGGACAGGGGGCGATCAGCCCCAGCATTTT,CASGRTGGDQPQHF
NA,TRBV12-5,TRBJ2-5,TRBD2,TGTGCTAGTGGTTTCGCCAGCGGGGGTGGAGAGACCCAGTACTTC,CASGFASGGGETQYF
NA,TRBV30,TRBJ1-4,NA,TGTGCCTGGAGTGCAAGCGGGTCGGGCAATGAAAAACTGTTTTTT,CAWSASGSGNEKLFF
few,TRBV9,TRBJ1-2,NA,TGTGCCAGCAGCGTAGGTCAGGGGAACTATGGCTACACCTTC,CASSVGQGNYGYTF
few,TRBV28,TRBJ2-1,NA,TGTGCCAGCAGCGTGGGACTGAGCTCCTACAATGAGCAGTTCTTC,CASSVGLSSYNEQFF
NA,TRBV29-1,TRBJ2-3,NA,TGCAGCGTTGAAGGCGGGACTCAGAGCACAGATACGCAGTATTTT,CSVEGGTQSTDTQYF
NA,TRBV27,TRBJ1-1,TRBD1,TGTGCCAGCAGTCCGGGGACAGGGGGGAACACTGAAGCTTTCTTT,CASSPGTGGNTEAFF
NA,TRBV6-5,TRBJ1-5,NA,TGTGCCAGCAGTTACACAGAGAGCAATCAGCCCCAGCATTTT,CASSYTESNQPQHF
NA,TRBV7-2,TRBJ2-3,NA,TGTGCCAGCAGCTTACCTGCAGATACGCAGTATTTT,CASSLPADTQYF
NA,TRBV5-1,TRBJ2-5,NA,TGCGCCAGCAGCTTGGCCAAAACTCAGGGTTTTCAAGAGACCCAGTACTTC,CASSLAKTQGFQETQYF
NA,TRBV28,TRBJ1-6,TRBD1,TGTGCCAGCAGTATTACAGGGGAGTCACCCCTCCACTTT,CASSITGESPLHF
once,TRBV28,TRBJ2-7,NA,TGTGCCAGCAGTTTGGGCCCTGCCTACGAGCAGTACTTC,CASSLGPAYEQYF
once,TRBV2,TRBJ1-2,NA,TGTGCCAGCAGTGAAGCCAGGGCAAATGGCTACACCTTC,CASSEARANGYTF
NA,TRBV6-1,TRBJ2-5,TRBD1,TGTGCCAGCAGTAACGACAGGGCGAACCAAGAGACCCAGTACTTC,CASSNDRANQETQYF
NA,TRBV18,TRBJ2-7,NA,TGTGCCAGCTCACCCCAAGCGGCTTCCTACGAGCAGTACTTC,CASSPQAASYEQYF
NA,TRBV10-3,TRBJ2-5,TRBD2,TGTGCCATCAGTGAGTCTAGCGGGGGGGTTCTTTGGCAAGAGACCCAGTACTTC,CAISESSGGVLWQETQYF
NA,TRBV4-2,TRBJ1-1,NA,TGTGCCAGCAGCCAAGACCCAGGGTTGATCACTGAAGCTTTCTTT,CASSQDPGLITEAFF
NA,TRBV28,TRBJ1-2,NA,TGTGCCAGCTACGTTGGGACGGGAGTCTATGGCTACACCTTC,CASYVGTGVYGYTF
NA,TRBV7-9,TRBJ2-1,NA,TGTGCCAGCAGCCCGCAGGTGGTTAGCTCCTACAATGAGCAGTTCTTC,CASSPQVVSSYNEQFF
NA,TRBV12-5,TRBJ1-1,NA,TGTGCTAGTGGCCGTCTTGGGACTCGCCTGGCCACTGAAGCTTTCTTT,CASGRLGTRLATEAFF
NA,TRBV5-8,TRBJ1-5,NA,TGTGCCAGCAGCTTGGGAGATTCTAGCAATCAGCCCCAGCATTTT,CASSLGDSSNQPQHF
NA,TRBV29-1,TRBJ2-3,TRBD1,TGTAGCGGAGCAGGGCACAGGGGGATAACAGATACGCAGTATTTT,CSGAGHRGITDTQYF
NA,TRBV18,TRBJ1-3,TRBD1,TGTGCCAGCTCATCGGGACAGGTCGTGGGAAACACCATATATTTT,CASSSGQVVGNTIYF
NA,TRBV28,TRBJ1-5,NA,TGTGCCAGCAGTTCCCGGGGACTGACCAATCAGCCCCAGCATTTT,CASSSRGLTNQPQHF
NA,TRBV30,TRBJ2-2,TRBD1,TGTGCCTGGAGCGGTCGCAGGGGGCGTCGTGGCGGGGAGCTGTTTTTT,CAWSGRRGRRGGELFF